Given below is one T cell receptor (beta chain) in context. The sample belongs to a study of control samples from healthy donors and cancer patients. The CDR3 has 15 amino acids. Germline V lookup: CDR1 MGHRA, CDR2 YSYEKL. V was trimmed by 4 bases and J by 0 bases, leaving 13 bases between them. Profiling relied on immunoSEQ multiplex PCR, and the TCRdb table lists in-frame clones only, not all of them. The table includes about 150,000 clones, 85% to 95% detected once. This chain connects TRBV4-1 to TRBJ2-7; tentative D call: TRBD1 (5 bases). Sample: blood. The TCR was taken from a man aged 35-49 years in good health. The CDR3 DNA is TGCGCCAGCAGCCGTGGGGCTAGTAGCTCCTACGAGCAGTACTTC. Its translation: CASSRGASSSYEQYF.